This record looks at one T cell receptor (beta chain) sequence and its context. Germline loops: CDR1 SEHNR, CDR2 FQNEAQ (reference sequence). The germline V and J ends were trimmed by 5 bases and 4 bases, with 11 bases remaining between them. The CDR3 spans 13 residues. TCRdb independently ran MiXCR on the RT-PCR reads; one entry per CDR3 protein. The sample lists hundreds of thousands of distinct CDR3 sequences; 13% to 15% were seen once. Sequencing was done on a sample of memory CD4+ T cells from blood. The sequence was obtained from a female donor in good health, serving as a healthy control. The chain uses TRBV7-9 and TRBJ1-1; D unresolved. For the CDR3, the DNA is TGTGCCAGCAGCGGAAATGTAGTCACTGAAGCTTTCTTT. Protein sequence: CASSGNVVTEAFF.